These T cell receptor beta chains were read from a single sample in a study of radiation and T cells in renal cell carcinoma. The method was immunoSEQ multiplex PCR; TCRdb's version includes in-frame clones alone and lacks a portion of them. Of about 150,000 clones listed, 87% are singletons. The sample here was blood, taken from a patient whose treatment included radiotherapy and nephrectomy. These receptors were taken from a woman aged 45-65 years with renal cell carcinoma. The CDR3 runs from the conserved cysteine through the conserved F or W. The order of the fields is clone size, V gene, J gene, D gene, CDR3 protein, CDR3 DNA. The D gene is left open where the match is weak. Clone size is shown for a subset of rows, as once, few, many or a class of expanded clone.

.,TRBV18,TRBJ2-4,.,CASSHSGQLILAKNIQYF,TGTGCCAGCTCACACTCGGGACAACTCATATTAGCCAAAAACATTCAGTACTTC
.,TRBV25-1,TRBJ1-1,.,CASSVREDTEAFF,TGTGCCAGCAGCGTGAGGGAGGACACTGAAGCTTTCTTT
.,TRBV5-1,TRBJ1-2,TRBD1,CASSFTDRTNYGYTF,TGCGCCAGCAGCTTTACGGACAGGACGAACTATGGCTACACCTTC
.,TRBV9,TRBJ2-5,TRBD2,CASNAGGQETQYF,TGTGCCAGCAACGCGGGGGGGCAAGAGACCCAGTACTTC
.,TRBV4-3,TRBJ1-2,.,CASSQEVRDYGYTF,TGCGCCAGCAGCCAAGAAGTGCGGGACTATGGCTACACCTTC
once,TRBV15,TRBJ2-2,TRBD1,CATSRRPGGSNTGELFF,TGTGCCACCAGCAGAAGGCCAGGGGGTTCGAACACCGGGGAGCTGTTTTTT
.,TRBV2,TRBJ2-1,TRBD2,CASSLRGGAYNEQFF,TGTGCCAGCAGTCTACGCGGGGGGGCCTACAATGAGCAGTTCTTC
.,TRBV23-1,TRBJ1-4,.,CASSQFKATNEKLFF,TGCGCCAGCAGTCAATTTAAGGCAACTAATGAAAAACTGTTTTTT
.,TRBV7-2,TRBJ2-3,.,CASSWLVAMGSDTQYF,TGTGCCAGCAGCTGGCTAGTAGCCATGGGGTCAGATACGCAGTATTTT
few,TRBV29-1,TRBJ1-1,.,CSVDIAGTNTEAFF,TGCAGCGTTGACATCGCAGGTACGAACACTGAAGCTTTCTTT
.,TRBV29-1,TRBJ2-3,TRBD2,CSVGLIAGGSADTQYF,TGCAGCGTTGGACTAATAGCGGGGGGAAGTGCAGATACGCAGTATTTT
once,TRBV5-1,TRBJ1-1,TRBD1,CASSLGQENTEAFF,TGCGCCAGCAGCCTGGGACAGGAGAACACTGAAGCTTTCTTT
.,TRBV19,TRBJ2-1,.,CASSVGGQTNNEQFF,TGTGCCAGTAGTGTGGGCGGGCAGACCAACAATGAGCAGTTCTTC
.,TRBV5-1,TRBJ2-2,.,CASSFSTGNTGELFF,TGCGCCAGCAGCTTTTCAACAGGAAACACCGGGGAGCTGTTTTTT
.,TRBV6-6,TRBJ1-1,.,CASSYTYESNTEAFF,TGTGCCAGCAGTTACACCTATGAGTCGAACACTGAAGCTTTCTTT
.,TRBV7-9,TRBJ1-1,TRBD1,CASSLPLDRF,TGTGCCAGCAGCTTACCCTTGGACAGGTTT
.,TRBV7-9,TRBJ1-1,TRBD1,CASSPGGRGTTEAFF,TGTGCCAGCAGCCCAGGGGGCAGGGGGACCACTGAAGCTTTCTTT
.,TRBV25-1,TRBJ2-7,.,CASSEYSEQYF,TGTGCCAGCAGTGAATATAGCGAGCAGTACTTC
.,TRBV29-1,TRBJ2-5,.,CSVAGEETQYF,TGCAGCGTTGCTGGGGAAGAGACCCAGTACTTC
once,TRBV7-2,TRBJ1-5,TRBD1,CASSLGDSGNQPQHF,TGTGCCAGCAGCTTAGGGGACAGTGGCAATCAGCCCCAGCATTTT
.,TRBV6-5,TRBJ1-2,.,CASSYGAGENYGYTF,TGTGCCAGCAGTTACGGCGCGGGTGAGAACTATGGCTACACCTTC
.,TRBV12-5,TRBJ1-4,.,CASGLGEVGEKLFF,TGTGCTAGTGGTTTGGGGGAGGTTGGTGAAAAACTGTTTTTT
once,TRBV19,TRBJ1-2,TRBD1,CASSPSRTGGGYTF,TGTGCCAGTAGTCCCTCTCGGACAGGGGGCGGCTACACCTTC
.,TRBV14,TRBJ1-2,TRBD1,CASSPFGQGNYGYTF,TGTGCCAGCAGCCCCTTCGGACAGGGAAACTATGGCTACACCTTC
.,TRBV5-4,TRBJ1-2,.,CASSVTGEGYGYTF,TGTGCCAGCAGCGTGACCGGGGAGGGCTATGGCTACACCTTC
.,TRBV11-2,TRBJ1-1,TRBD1,CASSVDRASTEAFF,TGTGCCAGCAGCGTCGACAGGGCCAGCACTGAAGCTTTCTTT
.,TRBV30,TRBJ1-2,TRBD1,CAWSQGQGQIYTF,TGTGCCTGGAGCCAGGGACAGGGCCAAATCTACACCTTC
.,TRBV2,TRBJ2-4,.,CASVDGGSNIQYF,TGTGCCAGCGTTGACGGGGGCTCAAACATTCAGTACTTC
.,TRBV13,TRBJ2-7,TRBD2,CASSPRMGGINEQYF,TGTGCCAGCAGCCCCCGGATGGGGGGGATTAACGAGCAGTACTTC
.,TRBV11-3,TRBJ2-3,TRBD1,CASSLGQGADTQYF,TGTGCCAGCAGCCTTGGACAGGGGGCAGATACGCAGTATTTT
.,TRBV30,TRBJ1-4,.,CAWSRGVGGALEKLFF,TGTGCCTGGAGCCGCGGGGTTGGGGGGGCTTTGGAAAAACTGTTTTTT
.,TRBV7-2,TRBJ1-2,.,CASSLEFGGYTF,TGTGCCAGCAGCTTAGAATTTGGGGGCTACACCTTC
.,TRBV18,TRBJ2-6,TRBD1,CASSPTGTGTGANVLTF,TGTGCCAGCTCACCTACCGGGACAGGGACTGGGGCCAACGTCCTGACTTTC
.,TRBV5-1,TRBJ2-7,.,CASQPRGGEYEQYF,TGCGCCAGCCAACCGCGAGGAGGGGAGTACGAGCAGTACTTC